This T cell receptor beta chain is drawn from a study of CD8+ T cells in alopecia areata. This clone was observed a few times. Sampling of alopecia areata patients yielded lesional scalp punch biopsies as well as peripheral blood. RNA, once extracted, was reverse transcribed into cDNA for use as the sequencing template. Assay: immunoSEQ multiplex PCR; the TCRdb copy retains only in-frame clones and omits some. The table has 150,000 or so clones, approximately 50% seen once. There are 11 residues in the CDR3. V was cut by 1 base and J by 12 bases, with 10 bases left in between. In germline, CDR1 is DFQATT, CDR2 SNEGSKA (reference sequence).

The J gene is TRBJ2-1, the V gene TRBV20-1, with a possible D match to TRBD2 (6 bases). The sequenced material came from CD4+ T cells sorted from blood. This receptor was taken from a human donor with alopecia areata. The CDR3 DNA sequence: TGCAGTGCTAGAGGGGAGGACGGGCAGTTCTTC. Its translation: CSARGEDGQFF.